This passage covers 8 T cell receptor beta chains from one sample sequenced in a study of blood T cell repertoires in COVID-19 (dated by TCRdb to about 2020). Library preparation used the immunoSEQ multiplex PCR assay. Entries here come from immuneACCESS through TCRdb and include only in-frame sequences with V and J called. Some clones fail to appear in such tables; in the studies checked, an unresolved V gene covers under half of the shortfall, and the cause of the remainder is unknown. The sample table shows some 95,000 clones, and approximately 80% are seen once. Of the sample, 7% falls within the top ten clones. Sequencing was done on a sample of peripheral blood. The receptors originated from a man in his sixties or seventies with acute or convalescent COVID-19.

V is TRBV27 and J is TRBJ1-2, with 11 positions matching TRBD1. The germline V gene has CDR1 MNHEY and CDR2 SMNVEV (reference sequence). The CDR3 runs 16 residues. The junction had 10 bases not matched to a gene; V was cut back by 5 bases and J by 5 bases. CDR3 DNA sequence: TGTGCCAGCAGTCCCCTCGGACAGGGGGCGGATTATGGCTACACCTTC. The encoded protein is CASSPLGQGADYGYTF.

CDR3 loop: CASSLGSRGQGSHGYTF. Written as DNA, the CDR3 is TGCGCCAGCAGCTTGGGTTCTCGAGGACAGGGGTCTCATGGCTACACCTTC. The rearrangement joins TRBV5-1 to TRBJ1-2, with 9 bases fitting TRBD1. This CDR3 comprises 17 residues. Germline V lookup: CDR1 SGHRS, CDR2 YFSETQ. Trimming at V came to 0 bases and at J to 6 bases, leaving 12 bases not matched to a gene.

The genes are TRBV5-4 and TRBJ1-2, with no clear D. The CDR3 is 14 residues long. The germline V gene has CDR1 SGHNT and CDR2 YYREEE (reference sequence). Trimming removed 6 bases from V and 4 bases from J, with 16 bases in between. CDR3 region: CASTRMGGGYGYTF. The CDR3, as DNA: TGTGCCAGCACCCGTATGGGTGGAGGCTATGGCTACACCTTC.

The chain links TRBV29-1 to TRBJ2-2; D call uncertain. Germline CDR1 reads SQVTM; CDR2 reads ANQGSEA. This CDR3 comprises 14 residues. The V and J ends lost 6 bases and 1 base respectively, with 12 bases between them. CDR3 bases: TGCAGCGTGTTAGAGTCTATGAACACCGGGGAGCTGTTTTTT. Translation gives CSVLESMNTGELFF.

The chain uses TRBV19 and TRBJ2-2; the D gene is possibly TRBD2 (5 bases). CDR3 length: 14 residues. The V gene's germline CDR1 is LNHDA and CDR2 SQIVND (reference sequence). V gave up 6 bases and J gave up 1 base, with 9 bases separating them. CDR3 sequence reads: CASSTRLNTGELFF. CDR3 bases: TGTGCCAGTAGCACTAGACTGAACACCGGGGAGCTGTTTTTT.

The V call is TRBV7-6, the J call TRBJ2-3; D is possibly TRBD2 (6 bases). Trimming stripped 2 bases from V and 0 bases from J, with 12 bases between. Germline V gene sequence: CDR1 SGHVS, CDR2 FNYEAQ. The length of the CDR3 is 16 residues. CDR3 DNA: TGTGCCAGCAGCTTATTATCGGCGGGGAGCACAGATACGCAGTATTTT. It translates to CASSLLSAGSTDTQYF.

The rearrangement links TRBV4-1 to TRBJ2-4, with D possibly TRBD2 on 5 matching bases. The ends were cut back, 3 bases at V and 0 bases at J, with 12 bases in the middle. The germline V gene encodes CDR1 MGHRA and CDR2 YSYEKL. The CDR3 is 16 amino acids. The CDR3 sequence is CASSQLAGIAKNIQYF. CDR3 DNA: TGCGCCAGCAGCCAGTTGGCGGGTATAGCCAAAAACATTCAGTACTTC.

The chain carries TRBV5-4 and TRBJ2-2; D may be TRBD1 (6 bases). This CDR3 has 14 residues. The V gene lost 4 bases and the J gene lost 5 bases, with 12 bases spanning the gap. CDR1 SGHNT and CDR2 YYREEE come from the germline V gene (reference sequence). The CDR3 DNA reads TGTGCCAGCAGCCAGCGAACAGGGACCGGGGAGCTGTTTTTT. Protein sequence: CASSQRTGTGELFF.